The 4 T cell receptor beta chains in this list originate from one sample, sequenced in a study of blood T cell repertoires in COVID-19. The method was immunoSEQ multiplex PCR; TCRdb's version includes in-frame clones alone and lacks a portion of them. The sample has more than 300,000 clones; about 87% are singletons. The specimen sequenced was peripheral blood. These receptors all come from a woman aged 50 to 60 with COVID-19, enrolled during active disease.

V gene TRBV11-2 combines with J gene TRBJ2-5, with D possibly matching TRBD2 (6 bases). The CDR3 has 15 residues. Germline lookup yields CDR1 SGHAT and CDR2 FQNNGV. The ends were cut back, 5 bases at V and 0 bases at J, with 13 bases in the middle. The CDR3 reads CASSPRRAYQETQYF. In nucleotides, the CDR3 is TGTGCCAGCAGCCCGCGGAGGGCCTACCAAGAGACCCAGTACTTC.

CDR3 in amino acids: CASGQGRYEQYF. CDR3 nucleotides: TGCGCCAGTGGACAGGGCCGTTACGAGCAGTACTTC. The chain combines TRBV10-1 with TRBJ2-7; 8 bases align to TRBD1. Germline lookup yields CDR1 WNHNN and CDR2 SYGVQD (reference sequence). With V trimmed by 9 bases and J by 4 bases, 5 bases remained unmatched. There are 12 residues in the CDR3.

V gene TRBV7-8 combines with J gene TRBJ2-2; no firm D call. Trimming stripped 4 bases from V and 9 bases from J, with 9 bases between. Germline loops: CDR1 SGHVS, CDR2 FQNEAQ. The CDR3 contains 12 residues. CDR3 sequence: CASSSRIRELFF. Written as DNA, the CDR3 is TGTGCCAGCAGCTCGAGGATCCGGGAGCTGTTTTTT. Filled out from reference TRBV7-8 and TRBJ2-2, the complete variable domain reads GAGVSQSPRYKVAKRGQDVALRCDPISGHVSLFWYQQALGQGPEFLTYFQNEAQLDKSGLPSDRFFAERPEGSVSTLKIQRTQQEDSAVYLCASSSRIRELFFGEGSRLTVL.

The rearrangement joins TRBV27 to TRBJ1-2; the match to TRBD1 covers 8 bases. Trimming at V came to 5 bases and at J to 8 bases, leaving 7 bases not matched to a gene. CDR1 is MNHEY, CDR2 SMNVEV, per germline (reference sequence). The CDR3 loop spans 13 amino acids. CDR3 loop: CASSGRTGYGYTF. The CDR3, as DNA: TGTGCCAGCAGTGGCCGGACAGGGTACGGCTACACCTTC.